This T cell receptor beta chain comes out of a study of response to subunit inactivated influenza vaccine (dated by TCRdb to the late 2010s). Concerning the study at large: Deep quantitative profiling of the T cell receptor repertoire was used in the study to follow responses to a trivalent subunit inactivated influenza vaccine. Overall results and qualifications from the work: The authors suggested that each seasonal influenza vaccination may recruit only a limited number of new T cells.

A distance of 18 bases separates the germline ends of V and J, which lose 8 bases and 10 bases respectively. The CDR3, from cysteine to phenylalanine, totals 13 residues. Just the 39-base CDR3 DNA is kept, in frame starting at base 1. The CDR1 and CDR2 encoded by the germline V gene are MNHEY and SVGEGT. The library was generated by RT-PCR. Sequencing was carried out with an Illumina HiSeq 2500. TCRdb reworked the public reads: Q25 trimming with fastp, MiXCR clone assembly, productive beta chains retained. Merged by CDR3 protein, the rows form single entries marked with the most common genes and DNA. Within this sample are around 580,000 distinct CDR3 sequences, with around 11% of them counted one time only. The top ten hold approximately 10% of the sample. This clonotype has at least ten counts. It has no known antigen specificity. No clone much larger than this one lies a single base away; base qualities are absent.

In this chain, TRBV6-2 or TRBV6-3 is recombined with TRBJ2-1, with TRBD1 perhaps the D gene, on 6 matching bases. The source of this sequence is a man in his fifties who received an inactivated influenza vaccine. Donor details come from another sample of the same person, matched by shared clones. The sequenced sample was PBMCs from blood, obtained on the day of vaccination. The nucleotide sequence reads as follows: TGTGCCAGCGGCCGAGGACAGTGGAGAGAGCAGTTCTTC. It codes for CASGRGQWREQFF.